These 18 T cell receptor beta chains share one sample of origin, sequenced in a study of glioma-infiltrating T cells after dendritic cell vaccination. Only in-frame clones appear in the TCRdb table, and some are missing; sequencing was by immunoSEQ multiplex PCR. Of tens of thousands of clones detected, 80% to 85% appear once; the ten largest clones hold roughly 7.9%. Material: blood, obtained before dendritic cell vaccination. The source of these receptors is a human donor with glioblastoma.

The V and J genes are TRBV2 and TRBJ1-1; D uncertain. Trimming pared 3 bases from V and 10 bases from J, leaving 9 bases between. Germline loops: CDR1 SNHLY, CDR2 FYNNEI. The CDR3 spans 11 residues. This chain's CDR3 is CASSDSVAAFF. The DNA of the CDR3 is TGTGCCAGCAGTGATTCTGTGGCAGCTTTCTTT.

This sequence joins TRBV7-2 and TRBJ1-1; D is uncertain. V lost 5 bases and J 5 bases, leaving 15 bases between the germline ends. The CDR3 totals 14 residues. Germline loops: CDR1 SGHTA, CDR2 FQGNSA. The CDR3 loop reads CASSLRWGGTEAFF. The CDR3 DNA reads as TGTGCCAGCAGCCTGCGTTGGGGAGGGACTGAAGCTTTCTTT.

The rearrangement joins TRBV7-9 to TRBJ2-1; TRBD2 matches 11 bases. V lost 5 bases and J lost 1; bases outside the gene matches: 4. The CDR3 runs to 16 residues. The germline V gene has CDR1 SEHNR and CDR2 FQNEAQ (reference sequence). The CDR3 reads CASSVLAGDSYNEQFF. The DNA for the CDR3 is TGTGCCAGCAGCGTACTAGCGGGGGATTCCTACAATGAGCAGTTCTTC.

The CDR3 DNA is TGTGCCTGGAGTGATACAGGTGCAAAACTGTTTTTT. Its translation is CAWSDTGAKLFF. This chain uses TRBV30 with TRBJ1-4; D is perhaps TRBD1 (5 bases). Germline CDR1 and CDR2: GTSNPN and SVGIG (reference sequence). The CDR3 loop spans 12 amino acids. Trimming stripped 1 base from V and 10 bases from J, with 10 bases between.

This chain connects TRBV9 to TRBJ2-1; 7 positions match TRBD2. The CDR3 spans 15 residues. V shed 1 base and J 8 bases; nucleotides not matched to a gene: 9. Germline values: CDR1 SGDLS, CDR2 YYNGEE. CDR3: CASSVFGEGTDEQFF. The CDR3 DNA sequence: TGTGCCAGCAGCGTATTTGGGGAGGGGACTGATGAGCAGTTCTTC.

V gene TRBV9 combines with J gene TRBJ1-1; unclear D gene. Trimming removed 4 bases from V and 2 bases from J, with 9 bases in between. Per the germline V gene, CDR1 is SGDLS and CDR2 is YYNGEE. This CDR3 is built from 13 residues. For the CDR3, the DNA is TGTGCCAGCAGCCCCGCAGGAAACACTGAAGCTTTCTTT. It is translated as CASSPAGNTEAFF.

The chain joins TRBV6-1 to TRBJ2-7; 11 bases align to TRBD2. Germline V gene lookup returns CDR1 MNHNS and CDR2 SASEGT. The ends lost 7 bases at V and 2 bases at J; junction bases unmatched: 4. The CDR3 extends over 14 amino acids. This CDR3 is CASKGLAETYEQYF. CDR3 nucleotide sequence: TGTGCCAGCAAGGGACTAGCGGAGACCTACGAGCAGTACTTC.

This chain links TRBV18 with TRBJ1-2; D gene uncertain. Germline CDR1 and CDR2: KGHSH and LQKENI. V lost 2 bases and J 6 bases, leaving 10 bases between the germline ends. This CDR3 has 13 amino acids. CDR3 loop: CASSPRGQDGYTF. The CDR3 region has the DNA TGTGCCAGCTCACCAAGAGGGCAGGATGGCTACACCTTC.

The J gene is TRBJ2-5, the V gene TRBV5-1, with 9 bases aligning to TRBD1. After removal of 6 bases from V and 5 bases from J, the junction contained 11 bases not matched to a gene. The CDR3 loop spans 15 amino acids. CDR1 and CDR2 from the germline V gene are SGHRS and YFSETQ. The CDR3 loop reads CASKLATDRGETQYF. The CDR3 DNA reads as TGCGCCAGCAAATTGGCAACGGACAGGGGTGAGACCCAGTACTTC.

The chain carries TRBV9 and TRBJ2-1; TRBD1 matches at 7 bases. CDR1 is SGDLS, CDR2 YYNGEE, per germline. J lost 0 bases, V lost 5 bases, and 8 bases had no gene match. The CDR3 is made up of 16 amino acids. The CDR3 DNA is TGTGCCAGCAGTGGAACAGGGGCCAGCTCCTACAATGAGCAGTTCTTC. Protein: CASSGTGASSYNEQFF.

As DNA, the CDR3 is TGTGCCAGCACCCCGGGCGGGATTACCACAGATACGCAGTATTTT. Residues: CASTPGGITTDTQYF. The rearrangement uses TRBV28 and TRBJ2-3; D is perhaps TRBD2 (6 bases). Germline loops: CDR1 MDHEN, CDR2 SYDVKM. Trimming left V 7 bases short and J 2 bases short, with 16 bases between. The CDR3 is 15 amino acids.

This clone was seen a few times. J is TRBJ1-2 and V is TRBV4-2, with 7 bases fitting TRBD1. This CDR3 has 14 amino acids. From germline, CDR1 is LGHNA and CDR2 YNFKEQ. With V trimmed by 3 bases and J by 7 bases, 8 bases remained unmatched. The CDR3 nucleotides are TGTGCCAGCAGCCATCCTGGGACAGCCTCTGGCTACACCTTC. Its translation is CASSHPGTASGYTF.

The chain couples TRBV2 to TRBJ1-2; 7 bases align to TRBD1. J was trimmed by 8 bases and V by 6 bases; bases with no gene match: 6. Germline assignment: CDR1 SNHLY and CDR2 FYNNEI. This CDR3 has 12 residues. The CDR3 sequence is CASRVDREGYTF. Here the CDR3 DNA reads TGTGCCAGCAGGGTAGACAGGGAAGGCTACACCTTC. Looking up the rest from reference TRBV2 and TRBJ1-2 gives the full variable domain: EPEVTQTPSHQVTQMGQEVILRCVPISNHLYFYWYRQILGQKVEFLVSFYNNEISEKSEIFDDQFSVERPDGSNFTLKIRSTKLEDSAMYFCASRVDREGYTFGSGTRLTVV.

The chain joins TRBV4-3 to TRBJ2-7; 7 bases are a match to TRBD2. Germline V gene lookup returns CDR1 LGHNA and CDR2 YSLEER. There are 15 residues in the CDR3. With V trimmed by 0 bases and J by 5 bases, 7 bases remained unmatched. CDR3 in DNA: TGCGCCAGCAGCCAAGACTCAAGCGGGGAGGACGAGCAGTACTTC. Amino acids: CASSQDSSGEDEQYF.

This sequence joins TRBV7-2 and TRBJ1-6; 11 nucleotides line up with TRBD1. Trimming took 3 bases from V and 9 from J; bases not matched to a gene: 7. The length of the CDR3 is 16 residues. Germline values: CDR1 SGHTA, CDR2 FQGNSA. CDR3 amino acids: CASSFNAGTGGSPLHF. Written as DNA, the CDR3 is TGTGCCAGCAGCTTTAATGCGGGGACAGGGGGTTCACCCCTCCACTTT.

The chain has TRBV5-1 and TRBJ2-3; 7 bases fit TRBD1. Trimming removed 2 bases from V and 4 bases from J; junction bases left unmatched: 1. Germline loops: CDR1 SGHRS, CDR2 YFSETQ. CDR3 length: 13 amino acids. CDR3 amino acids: CASSFTGADTQYF. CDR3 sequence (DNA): TGCGCCAGCAGCTTCACAGGGGCAGATACGCAGTATTTT.

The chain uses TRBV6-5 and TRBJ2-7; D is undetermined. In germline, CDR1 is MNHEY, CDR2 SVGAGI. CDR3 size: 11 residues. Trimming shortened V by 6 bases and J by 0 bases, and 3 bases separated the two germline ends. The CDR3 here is CASRSSYEQYF. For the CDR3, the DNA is TGTGCCAGCAGGAGCTCCTACGAGCAGTACTTC.

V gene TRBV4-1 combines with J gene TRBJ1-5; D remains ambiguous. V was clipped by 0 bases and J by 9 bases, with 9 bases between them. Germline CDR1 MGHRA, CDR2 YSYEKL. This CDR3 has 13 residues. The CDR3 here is CASSQDVVPPQHF. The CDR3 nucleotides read TGCGCCAGCAGCCAAGATGTCGTCCCGCCCCAGCATTTT.